This T cell receptor (beta chain) was sequenced for a study of T cells in Graves' hyperthyroidism and ophthalmopathy (dated by TCRdb to the late 2010s). With respect to the entire study: Peripheral blood was sampled at the time of initial diagnosis, prior to any treatment. To identify distinguishing TCR V-J signatures, a discovery cohort of about 100 patients was used, comprising 43 with Graves' ophthalmopathy and about 59 with stable Graves' hyperthyroidism. An independent validation cohort of 18 to 20 hyperthyroidism patients and approximately 15 patients who later progressed to ophthalmopathy tested prospective prediction of ophthalmopathy. The roughly 100 discovery patients were randomly divided into training and test sets at a 7:3 ratio. Thyroid tissue and blood T-cell repertoires from six Graves' hyperthyroidism patients were also compared in the study. After blood sampling, hyperthyroidism patients were treated with methimazole at a starting dose of 30 mg daily, and ophthalmopathy patients were treated with high-dose intravenous methylprednisolone. The paper reports TCR Vbeta CDR3 sequencing of some 140 peripheral blood samples: under 45 ophthalmopathy, approximately 74 hyperthyroidism and around 17 progressor patients.

The TCR beta CDR3 regions were amplified from the RNA transcripts. For the first round of RT-PCR on the TCR CDR3, the HTBI primer set was used together with the Qiagen OneStep RT-PCR kit. The libraries were constructed in a second round of multiplex PCR and then size-selected and purified. The libraries were sequenced on an Illumina HiSeq2000 using paired-end 100 bp reads. For the original study's pipeline: SOAPnuke was used to process the raw data, with reads discarded if the reads contained adapters or uncalled bases, had a mean Phred below 15, or lacked an exact constant-primer or identifier match. COPE v1.2.5 was used to merge high-quality paired reads, and clonotypes were defined as unique nucleotide sequences. MiTCR v1.1 was used to align clonotypes to the IMGT TRBV, TRBD and TRBJ reference segments. Only V-J combinations with frequency above 0.0001, covering 99.2% of repertoires, were analysed. The TCS score was defined as the ratio of F50 (clonal expansion) to E x V (chaos), calculated using BLOSUM62-based TCRdist between CDR3 peptides within each V-J. Welch's t-statistics and random forest reduced fewer than 600 V-J features to 13, which were used in a naive Bayes classifier (R e1071). The public reads were quality trimmed at Q25 with fastp and then assembled into clones with MiXCR by TCRdb, keeping productive beta chains. Each record represents a unique CDR3 protein, reported with the most common genes and DNA among its rows. The V and J calls, along with clone size, are taken from TCRdb and not from the paper's own processing. The sample includes hundreds of thousands of distinct CDR3 sequences, with about 24% observed a single time. The ten largest clones represent roughly 12% of the sample.

Trimming costs V 9 bases and J 5 bases, and their ends lie 16 bases apart. The CDR3 runs 13 residues from the cysteine to the phenylalanine. This entry keeps only the CDR3 DNA: 39 bases, framed from base 1. Ophthalmopathy patients had moderately to severely active disease, with a Clinical Activity Score of 3 or more, a NOSPECS grade of 4 or more, and a disease duration of less than 3 months. Patients with uncontrolled infections, other autoimmune diseases, pregnancy or lactation were excluded. Diagnoses relied on clinical symptoms, serum thyroxine and TRAb, thyroid ultrasound and orbital computed tomography. PBMCs were isolated from about 9.2 ml of fresh peripheral blood by Ficoll-Paque density gradient centrifugation. Trizol reagent was used to extract total RNA, and RNA quality was then checked on an Agilent 2100 Bioanalyzer. The table lists this clonotype with many counts. Its target antigen remains unknown. Qualities for individual bases were not recorded, and no much larger clone is one base off.

Study-level results and caveats: A model built on a 13 V-J signature distinguished ophthalmopathy from stable hyperthyroidism, reaching around 90% sensitivity and 81% to 83% specificity in cross-validation and 80%/75% in testing. Blood samples also contained most of the expanded thyroid clonotypes (frequency above 0.001), which suggests that blood repertoires may reflect thyroid immune responses. No statistical method was used to fix the sample size in advance, and group allocation was not hidden from the investigators. During validation, the model predicted progression to ophthalmopathy a median of around 7 months ahead of onset, with roughly 65% sensitivity and around 72% specificity.

The TCR was taken from a woman in her twenties or thirties with Graves' ophthalmopathy. Sample: blood. Recombination joined TRBV12-3 or TRBV12-4 with TRBJ2-5; a confident D gene designation cannot be given. The bases are TGTGCCAGTGGGATGCAATTGCGGGAGACCCAGTACTTC. This is translated as CASGMQLRETQYF.